The clone carrying this TCR beta chain came up a few times. No antigen is known for it. Germline trimming cut 1 base from V and 1 base from J; bases unmatched to any gene: 2. This CDR3 is built from 15 residues. The germline V gene encodes CDR1 SGHTA and CDR2 FQGNSA. These data are taken from a study of cytomegalovirus exposure and HLA in healthy donors. Regarding the study as a whole: Cytomegalovirus status was reportedly diagnosed by the classifier with high sensitivity and specificity. Across donors, presence/absence analyses took sequencing depth to be roughly uniform.

The PCR made use of 60 Vbeta and 13 Jbeta primers. Profiled with immunoSEQ multiplex PCR; TCRdb holds only in-frame clones, not every one. The profile shows about 140,000 clones, approximately 10% of them singletons. Healthy bone marrow donors made up the donors. The rearrangement uses TRBV7-2 and TRBJ2-3, with TRBD2 identical over 7 bases. The sample consisted of PBMCs. The receptor's source is a woman aged 40 to 50 in good health and CMV-seropositive. The DNA for the CDR3 is TGTGCCAGCAGCTTAGGCGGGGGACGCACAGATACGCAGTATTTT. Encoded protein: CASSLGGGRTDTQYF.